The source of this T cell receptor beta chain is a study of cytomegalovirus exposure and HLA in healthy donors. As for this clone: Its specificity is not known.

Whole-study findings and limits: In a later analysis, specific HLA alleles were associated with more than 15,000 TCR beta sequences at a 0.05 false discovery rate. Rarity characterized most TCR sequences, yet some public TCRs appeared in many donors. Follow-up analysis seemed to connect common viral pathogens with several of the most significant clusters identified. Excluded were some V segments that proved indistinguishable, including TRBV6-2 and TRBV6-3.

PCR employed 60 Vbeta and 13 Jbeta primers. TCRdb keeps only in-frame clones here, not all; method: immunoSEQ multiplex PCR. The table records some 13,000 clones, 63% of them present only once. Between the trimmed V and J ends, which lost 2 bases and 5 bases, there was a span of 6 bases. The length of the CDR3 is 12 residues. In germline, CDR1 is MNHEY, CDR2 SVGAGI. The TCR comes from a woman in her forties or fifties in good health and CMV-seropositive. The source material was PBMCs. The rearrangement uses TRBV6-5 and TRBJ1-1; maybe TRBD1 (5 bases). CDR3 loop: CASSYGGTEAFF. CDR3 DNA: TGTGCCAGCAGTTACGGGGGGACTGAAGCTTTCTTT.